This TCR beta chain stems from a study of T cell repertoires in cytomegalovirus infection. The wider study: CMV infection plus the matching HLA type was flagged by public TCR beta signatures.

MiXCR, run by TCRdb on the reads, gives a single entry per CDR3 protein. The sample yields 200,000 to 250,000 distinct CDR3 sequences, roughly 12% seen once. The CDR3 is made up of 14 amino acids. V gave up 0 bases and J gave up 2 bases, with 8 bases separating them. Germline CDR1 reads SGHVS; CDR2 reads FQNEAQ. Study-wide results and caveats: Public TCR beta family frequency separated CMV-and-HLA carriers, including in an independent cohort. HLA-C-restricted CMV-specific TCR beta clonotypes were dominant in the ex vivo response.

Ten or more counts support this clonotype. The antigen remains undetermined. What was sequenced was PBMCs. V is TRBV7-8 and J is TRBJ2-7; D not resolved. The TCR was taken from a human donor in good health (CMV status not recorded). Some clones in this sample may be carry-over from other donors' samples. The CDR3 coding sequence is TGTGCCAGCAGCTTAGCGACCGGACCCTACGAGCAGTACTTC. Translating gives CASSLATGPYEQYF.